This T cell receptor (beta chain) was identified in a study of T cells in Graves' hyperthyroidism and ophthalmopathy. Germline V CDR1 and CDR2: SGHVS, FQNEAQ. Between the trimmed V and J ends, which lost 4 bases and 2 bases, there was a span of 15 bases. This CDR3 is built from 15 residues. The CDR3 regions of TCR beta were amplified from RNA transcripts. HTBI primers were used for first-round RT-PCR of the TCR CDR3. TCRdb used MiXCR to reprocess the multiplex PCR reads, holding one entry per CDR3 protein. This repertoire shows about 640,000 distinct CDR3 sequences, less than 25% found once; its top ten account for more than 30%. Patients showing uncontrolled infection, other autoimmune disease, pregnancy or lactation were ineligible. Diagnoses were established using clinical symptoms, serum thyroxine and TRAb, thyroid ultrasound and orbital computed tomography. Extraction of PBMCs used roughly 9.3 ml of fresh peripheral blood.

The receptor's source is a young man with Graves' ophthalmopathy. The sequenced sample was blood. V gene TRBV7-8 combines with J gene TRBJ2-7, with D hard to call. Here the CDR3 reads CASSSGRTRTYEQYF. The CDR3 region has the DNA TGTGCCAGCAGCTCTGGACGGACCCGAACCTACGAGCAGTACTTC.